This entry features one TCR beta chain sequence. There are 15 residues in the CDR3. Between the trimmed V and J ends, which lost 11 bases and 0 bases, there was a span of 17 bases. CDR1 is MNHEY, CDR2 SVGAGI, per germline. This record belongs to a study of cytomegalovirus exposure and HLA in healthy donors. PCR involved 60 Vbeta and 13 Jbeta primers. Method: immunoSEQ multiplex PCR; TCRdb's copy keeps in-frame clones and lacks some. The repertoire holds under 120,000 clones, with around 80% as singletons. The V gene is TRBV6-5, the J gene TRBJ2-1; D perhaps matches TRBD1 (5 bases). The receptor comes from a female donor in good health and CMV-seropositive. Sequenced input: PBMCs. CDR3 protein: CASQALGNSYNEQFF. The DNA for the CDR3 is TGTGCCTCACAGGCCCTTGGTAACTCCTACAATGAGCAGTTCTTC.